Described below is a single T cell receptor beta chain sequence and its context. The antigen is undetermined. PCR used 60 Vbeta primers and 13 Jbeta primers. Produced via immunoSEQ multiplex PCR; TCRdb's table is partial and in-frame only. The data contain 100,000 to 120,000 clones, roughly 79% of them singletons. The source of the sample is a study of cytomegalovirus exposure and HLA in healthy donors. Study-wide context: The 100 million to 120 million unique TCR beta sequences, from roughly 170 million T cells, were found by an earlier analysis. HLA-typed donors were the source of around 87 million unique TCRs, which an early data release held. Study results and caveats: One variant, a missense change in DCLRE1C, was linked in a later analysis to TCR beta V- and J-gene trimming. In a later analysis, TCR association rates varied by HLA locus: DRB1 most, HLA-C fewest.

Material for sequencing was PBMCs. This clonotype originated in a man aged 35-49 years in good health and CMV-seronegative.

CDR3 sequence reads: CASSLAPGPNSPLHF. In DNA, the CDR3 is TGCGCCAGCAGCTTGGCTCCAGGGCCTAATTCACCCCTCCACTTT. The J gene is TRBJ1-6, the V gene TRBV5-1, with D possibly being TRBD1 (5 bases). In germline, CDR1 is SGHRS, CDR2 YFSETQ. The V and J ends lost 0 bases and 6 bases respectively, with 10 bases between them. This CDR3 has 15 residues.